The present TCR beta chain was sequenced within a study of blood T cells in healthy people across ages. Overall study findings and caveats: The unsorted PBMCs prevented any conclusive comparison of naive versus antigen-experienced cells. Estimated diversity across one million T cells was deemed an underestimate.

Every sample had a minimum of 6 million PBMCs isolated. A few counts support this clonotype. Its specificity is unknown. Trimming removed 4 bases from V and 5 bases from J, with 12 bases in between. Germline CDR1 and CDR2: SGHRS and YFSETQ. This CDR3 has 13 amino acids. Using a J-beta primer mix together with a sample-barcoded 5' primer, a second PCR was run for roughly 6 to 11 cycles. The template-switch adaptor, which had 12 random nucleotides, put a tag on each cDNA molecule. TCRdb re-derived calls from the 5' RACE reads in MiXCR, one entry per CDR3 protein. Counted here are 550,000 to 750,000 distinct CDR3 sequences, roughly 20% occurring once; the ten biggest clones make up 3% to 4%.

Material for sequencing was blood. This rearrangement joins TRBV5-1 to TRBJ2-5, with a weak D call TRBD1 (5 bases). The sequence came from a man between 65 and 85 years old in good health. The CDR3 bases are TGCGCCAGCAGCAGGGGCGAATTGGAGACCCAGTACTTC. It encodes CASSRGELETQYF.